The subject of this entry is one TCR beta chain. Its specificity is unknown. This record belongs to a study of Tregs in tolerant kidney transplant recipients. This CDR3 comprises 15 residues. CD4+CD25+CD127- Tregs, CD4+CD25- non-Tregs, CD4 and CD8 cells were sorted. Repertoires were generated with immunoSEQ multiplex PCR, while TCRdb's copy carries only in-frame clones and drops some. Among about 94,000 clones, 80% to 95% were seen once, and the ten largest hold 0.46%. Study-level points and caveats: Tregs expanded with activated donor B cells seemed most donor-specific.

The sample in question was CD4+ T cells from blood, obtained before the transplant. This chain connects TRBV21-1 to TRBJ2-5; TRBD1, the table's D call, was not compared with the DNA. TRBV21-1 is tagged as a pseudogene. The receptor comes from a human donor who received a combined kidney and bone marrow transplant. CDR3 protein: CASSKRTGQGETQYF. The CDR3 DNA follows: TGTGCCAGCAGCAAAAGAACAGGACAGGGTGAGACCCAGTACTTC.